The 30 T cell receptor beta chains reported below all come from one sample, sequenced in a study of blood T cell repertoires in COVID-19. Data came from immunoSEQ multiplex PCR; TCRdb stores just in-frame clones and leaves some out. This sample has 150,000 to 200,000 clones, with 79% found just once. Material: peripheral blood. All receptors derive from a man aged 55 to 70 with active or convalescent COVID-19.

This chain connects TRBV24-1 to TRBJ2-2, with 13 positions matching TRBD2. Germline CDR1 is KGHDR and CDR2 is SFDVKD. The V gene end was trimmed by 3 bases and the J gene end by 7 bases; junction bases not matched to a gene: 13. The CDR3 spans 19 residues. The CDR3 DNA is TGTGCCACCAGTGATGCGGGGACTAGCGGGACCGGGCGGATCGGGGAGCTGTTTTTT. It codes for CATSDAGTSGTGRIGELFF.

V usage is TRBV5-5 and J usage is TRBJ2-7, with 9 bases aligning to TRBD2. This CDR3 region has 14 residues. Germline CDR1 reads SGHKS; CDR2 reads YYEKEE (reference sequence). V trimming: 2 bases; J trimming: 1 base; junction bases outside the gene matches: 1. The CDR3 DNA is TGTGCCAGCAGCTTCGCGGGAGGGTCCTACGAGCAGTACTTC. It translates to CASSFAGGSYEQYF.

The chain couples TRBV6-2 or TRBV6-3 to TRBJ2-7, with D possibly matching TRBD2 (6 bases). The CDR3 is 16 amino acids. The germline V and J ends were trimmed by 4 bases and 2 bases, with 18 bases remaining between them. CDR1 and CDR2 (germline): MNHEY, SVGEGT. The CDR3 nucleotides read TGTGCCAGCAGTTCTCTACATAGCGGAGGCGCCTACGAGCAGTACTTC. Translated: CASSSLHSGGAYEQYF.

This chain links TRBV15 with TRBJ1-5, with D tentatively TRBD1 (5 bases). CDR3 length: 15 amino acids. Deletions cut 4 bases from V and 1 base from J, with 11 bases between. CDR1 is LNHNV, CDR2 YYDKDF, per germline (reference sequence). The CDR3 nucleotides read TGTGCCACCAGCATCGGGGGAAGGAGCAATCAGCCCCAGCATTTT. Translated, it gives CATSIGGRSNQPQHF. Using reference TRBV15 and TRBJ1-5 for the parts outside the CDR3, the full variable domain is DAMVIQNPRYQVTQFGKPVTLSCSQTLNHNVMYWYQQKSSQAPKLLFHYYDKDFNNEADTPDNFQSRRPNTSFCFLDIRSPGLGDTAMYLCATSIGGRSNQPQHFGDGTRLSIL.

The chain uses TRBV19 and TRBJ1-1; 7 bases are shared with TRBD1. Germline assignment: CDR1 LNHDA and CDR2 SQIVND (reference sequence). The ends lost 3 bases at V and 6 bases at J; junction bases unmatched: 7. CDR3 length equals 14 residues. CDR3 protein: CASSMIGGRSEAFF. CDR3 in DNA: TGTGCCAGTAGTATGATAGGGGGCAGGTCTGAAGCTTTCTTT.

This rearrangement joins TRBV29-1 to TRBJ2-2; 7 nucleotides agree with TRBD2. V lost 0 bases, J lost 4 bases, and 2 bases stayed unmatched. In germline, CDR1 is SQVTM, CDR2 ANQGSEA. This CDR3 has 14 amino acids. This CDR3 reads CSVEDGRGTGELFF. The CDR3 DNA sequence: TGCAGCGTTGAAGATGGGAGGGGCACCGGGGAGCTGTTTTTT.

This clone was counted a few times. The V gene is TRBV6-5, the J gene TRBJ1-1; 9 positions match TRBD1. V shed 5 bases, J shed 3 bases, and the junction held 1 base outside the gene matches. From germline, CDR1 is MNHEY and CDR2 SVGAGI. The CDR3 is 13 residues long. This CDR3 reads CASSRTGDTEAFF. The DNA of the CDR3 is TGTGCCAGCAGTCGGACAGGGGACACTGAAGCTTTCTTT.

This rearrangement joins TRBV12-5 to TRBJ2-7; no clear D gene. Looked up from germline, CDR1 is LGHNT and CDR2 is FRNRAP. The length of the CDR3 is 15 residues. The germline V and J ends were trimmed by 5 bases and 4 bases, with 18 bases remaining between them. The DNA of the CDR3 is TGTGCTAGTGGTGATCGAACTGTCGAAGAGTACGAGCAGTACTTC. Translated: CASGDRTVEEYEQYF.

The genes are TRBV5-1 and TRBJ2-7, with 8 bases identical to TRBD1. The V gene end was trimmed by 1 base and the J gene end by 6 bases; junction bases not matched to a gene: 9. Germline values: CDR1 SGHRS, CDR2 YFSETQ. The CDR3 sequence is 15 residues long. CDR3 coding DNA: TGCGCCAGCAGCTTGCGGGGGACAGGAGAATCCGAGCAGTACTTC. Translating gives CASSLRGTGESEQYF.

The chain carries TRBV7-3 and TRBJ1-2, with 7 bases lining up with TRBD1. The CDR3 runs 15 residues. With 5 bases clipped from V and 5 bases from J, the junction kept 11 bases outside the gene matches. Germline CDR1 and CDR2: SGHTA and FQGTGA. CDR3 in amino acids: CASSPRTGGLYGYTF. CDR3 bases: TGTGCCAGCAGCCCTCGGACAGGCGGGCTATATGGCTACACCTTC.

V usage is TRBV11-2 and J usage is TRBJ2-5; D may be TRBD2 (6 bases). The V end was cut by 5 bases, the J end by 5 bases, with 12 bases between. This CDR3 comprises 13 residues. CDR1 is SGHAT and CDR2 is FQNNGV in the germline V gene. The CDR3 protein is CASSQDGGETQYF. CDR3 in DNA: TGTGCCAGCAGCCAAGACGGAGGGGAGACCCAGTACTTC.

V is TRBV28 and J is TRBJ1-1, with D tentatively TRBD1 (6 bases). CDR1 and CDR2 (germline): MDHEN, SYDVKM. The CDR3 spans 14 residues. V lost 8 bases, J lost 4 bases, and 17 bases lay in between. The CDR3 spells CASFLAGVGTEAFF. The DNA of the CDR3 is TGTGCCAGCTTCCTTGCAGGGGTTGGCACTGAAGCTTTCTTT.

This clone was seen a few times. The chain couples TRBV24-1 to TRBJ2-1, with TRBD2 identical over 7 bases. Per germline, CDR1 KGHDR and CDR2 SFDVKD. The CDR3 runs 14 residues. V lost 5 bases and J lost 4; bases outside the gene matches: 4. The CDR3 loop is CATSGSGLYNEQFF. In nucleotides, the CDR3 is TGTGCCACCAGTGGTAGCGGGCTTTACAATGAGCAGTTCTTC.

The chain carries TRBV7-2 and TRBJ2-7, with 13 bases fitting TRBD2. The junction had 6 bases not matched to a gene; V was cut back by 1 base and J by 6 bases. The germline V gene has CDR1 SGHTA and CDR2 FQGNSA. This CDR3 is built from 16 residues. The CDR3, as DNA: TGTGCCAGCAGCTTAGGGACTAGCGGGAGCTCGGCCGAGCAGTACTTC. It is translated as CASSLGTSGSSAEQYF.

The chain has TRBV6-5 and TRBJ2-3, with 8 bases aligning to TRBD2. The CDR3 totals 15 residues. Looked up from germline, CDR1 is MNHEY and CDR2 is SVGAGI. J was trimmed by 1 base and V by 3 bases; bases with no gene match: 3. The CDR3 DNA follows: TGTGCCAGCAGTTATGGTAGCGGGGGCACAGATACGCAGTATTTT. It is translated as CASSYGSGGTDTQYF.

The V call is TRBV27, the J call TRBJ2-5, with D tentatively TRBD1 (6 bases). In germline, CDR1 is MNHEY, CDR2 SMNVEV (reference sequence). This CDR3 has 15 amino acids. Trimming stripped 1 base from V and 1 base from J, with 10 bases between. The CDR3 spells CASSLWAGVQETQYF. DNA for the CDR3: TGTGCCAGCAGTTTATGGGCAGGGGTCCAAGAGACCCAGTACTTC.

This rearrangement joins TRBV7-9 to TRBJ2-7; the D gene is possibly TRBD1 (5 bases). The CDR3 totals 14 residues. The germline gives CDR1 SEHNR, CDR2 FQNEAQ (reference sequence). The V gene lost 0 bases and the J gene lost 2 bases, with 8 bases spanning the gap. The CDR3 reads CASSLAGQPYEQYF. The DNA for the CDR3 is TGTGCCAGCAGCTTAGCGGGGCAGCCCTACGAGCAGTACTTC.

This clone was observed many times. This chain links TRBV9 with TRBJ2-1, with 8 positions matching TRBD2. Germline CDR1 SGDLS, CDR2 YYNGEE. This CDR3 contains 17 residues. V was clipped by 4 bases and J by 8 bases; unmatched bases: 17. The DNA for the CDR3 is TGTGCCAGCAGCCCCCGCCGGGAGGGCCTAAGGGGGGATGAGCAGTTCTTC. Translating gives CASSPRREGLRGDEQFF.

This clone was seen a handful of times. The chain has TRBV18 and TRBJ2-3, with 12 positions matching TRBD2. The CDR3 totals 16 residues. Trimming cost V 3 bases and J 6 bases; bases outside gene matches: 7. Germline V gives CDR1 KGHSH, CDR2 LQKENI. DNA for the CDR3: TGTGCCAGCTCACCCAGGACTAGCGGGATTTTGGATACGCAGTATTTT. This gives the protein CASSPRTSGILDTQYF.

The chain employs TRBV2 and TRBJ2-2; 8 nucleotides agree with TRBD1. This CDR3 region has 16 residues. J lost 5 bases, V lost 4 bases, and 9 bases had no gene match. Germline CDR1 is SNHLY and CDR2 is FYNNEI. CDR3 nucleotide sequence: TGTGCCAGCAGTGTTAGGGACAGGTCTCGGACCGGGGAGCTGTTTTTT. Translating it yields CASSVRDRSRTGELFF.

The rearrangement links TRBV4-3 to TRBJ2-7; TRBD2 matches 10 bases. CDR1 is LGHNA, CDR2 YSLEER, per germline. The CDR3 sequence is 15 residues long. Trimming removed 5 bases from V and 10 bases from J; junction bases left unmatched: 14. This CDR3 reads CASSWSLAGEAEQYF. CDR3 bases: TGCGCCAGCAGCTGGAGCCTAGCGGGAGAGGCGGAACAGTACTTC.

This chain connects TRBV9 to TRBJ1-6; no reliable D call. Trimming took off 0 bases at V and 4 bases at J, with 20 bases between the two ends. CDR3 length: 19 amino acids. Per germline, CDR1 SGDLS and CDR2 YYNGEE. The CDR3 DNA reads TGTGCCAGCAGCGTAGATGTTGAGGGAGGCCCCCGATATAATTCACCCCTCCACTTT. Encoded protein: CASSVDVEGGPRYNSPLHF. The full variable domain, with the rest looked up from reference TRBV9 and TRBJ1-6, is DSGVTQTPKHLITATGQRVTLRCSPRSGDLSVYWYQQSLDQGLQFLIQYYNGEERAKGNILERFSAQQFPDLHSELNLSSLELGDSALYFCASSVDVEGGPRYNSPLHFGNGTRLTVT.

The chain links TRBV27 to TRBJ2-2; 14 bases align to TRBD2. Losses at the gene ends were 5 bases for V and 3 bases for J; bases not matched to a gene: 5. CDR3 size: 17 residues. Germline V CDR1 and CDR2: MNHEY, SMNVEV (reference sequence). The CDR3 protein is CASSPRTSGRYTGELFF. The CDR3, as DNA: TGTGCCAGCAGTCCCCGGACTAGCGGGAGGTACACCGGGGAGCTGTTTTTT.

This chain connects TRBV2 to TRBJ2-3, with D hard to call. The CDR3 covers 13 residues. The germline V gene has CDR1 SNHLY and CDR2 FYNNEI. V was trimmed by 6 bases and J by 3 bases, leaving 10 bases between them. The CDR3 DNA follows: TGTGCCAGCAGCGTACGAGGTACAGATACGCAGTATTTT. Translated: CASSVRGTDTQYF.

The rearrangement joins TRBV7-2 to TRBJ1-5; D possibly corresponds to TRBD1 (6 bases). CDR3 size: 17 residues. Trimming took off 3 bases at V and 5 bases at J, with 20 bases between the two ends. Germline values: CDR1 SGHTA, CDR2 FQGNSA. The CDR3 region is CASSFRLGQSRDQPQHF. The DNA for the CDR3 is TGTGCCAGCAGCTTTCGTCTAGGACAGTCAAGGGATCAGCCCCAGCATTTT.

The chain combines TRBV4-1 with TRBJ1-3; D call uncertain. This CDR3 comprises 15 residues. Trimming took off 0 bases at V and 3 bases at J, with 9 bases between the two ends. CDR1 and CDR2 from the germline V gene are MGHRA and YSYEKL. CDR3 protein: CASSQDPTSGNTIYF. DNA of the CDR3: TGCGCCAGCAGCCAAGATCCGACAAGTGGAAACACCATATATTTT.

This chain uses TRBV6-5 with TRBJ2-2; TRBD2 agrees at 7 bases. Per germline, CDR1 MNHEY and CDR2 SVGAGI. This CDR3 contains 13 residues. J was trimmed by 5 bases and V by 7 bases; bases with no gene match: 4. CDR3 in DNA: TGTGCCAGCATGCGGGGGAGAACCGGGGAGCTGTTTTTT. This encodes CASMRGRTGELFF.

The chain joins TRBV18 to TRBJ1-4; the D is unclear. V was shortened by 4 bases and J by 8 bases, with 17 bases between the two germline ends. Germline V gives CDR1 KGHSH, CDR2 LQKENI. This CDR3 spans 15 amino acids. The CDR3 is CASSRWAAVREKLFF. The CDR3 DNA reads TGTGCCAGCTCACGTTGGGCAGCCGTAAGGGAAAAACTGTTTTTT.

The rearrangement uses TRBV28 and TRBJ1-2; 8 bases are shared with TRBD1. The length of the CDR3 is 14 residues. CDR1 and CDR2 (germline): MDHEN, SYDVKM. V lost 6 bases to trimming and J lost 2 bases; unmatched junction nucleotides: 5. The CDR3 spells CASSLRDRNYGYTF. Written as DNA, the CDR3 is TGTGCCAGCAGCCTCCGGGACAGGAACTATGGCTACACCTTC.

The V and J genes are TRBV28 and TRBJ2-1; 11 bases map to TRBD2. The germline V gene has CDR1 MDHEN and CDR2 SYDVKM. This CDR3 has 17 amino acids. Trimming removed 5 bases from V and 5 bases from J; junction bases left unmatched: 11. CDR3 amino acids: CASSPTLGGLADNEQFF. The CDR3 nucleotides are TGTGCCAGCAGTCCCACCCTCGGGGGACTAGCGGACAATGAGCAGTTCTTC.